This T cell receptor beta chain was found in a study of cytomegalovirus exposure and HLA in healthy donors. Study-level information: In an earlier analysis, 90 million to 130 million unique TCR beta sequences were found from some 200 million T cells.

This clone was counted only a few times. As yet, its antigen is unknown. Study conclusions and caveats: Donor immune exposure was known only as CMV serostatus.

The germline gives CDR1 LNHDA, CDR2 SQIVND (reference sequence). This CDR3 is built from 14 residues. V shed 5 bases and J shed 6 bases, with 16 bases lying between them. Healthy individuals who donated bone marrow served as the donors. The PCR made use of 60 Vbeta and 13 Jbeta primers. Produced via immunoSEQ multiplex PCR; TCRdb's table is partial and in-frame only. This sample has around 200,000 clones, with approximately 86% found just once. The sequenced sample was PBMCs. The clonotype was recovered from a young woman in good health and CMV-seronegative. This chain uses TRBV19 with TRBJ1-1; weak D call: TRBD1 (5 bases). This chain's CDR3 is CASSVEQGLSEAFF. DNA for the CDR3: TGTGCCAGTAGTGTCGAGCAGGGATTGTCTGAAGCTTTCTTT.